This T cell receptor (beta chain) appears in the sequencing data of a study of regulatory T cells in long-lasting Graves disease. Points from the study as a whole: Clonotypes that were public and shared totalled a few thousand in persistent patients versus over 800 in new patients.

With iRepertoire HTBI primers and Arm-PCR of CDR3 regions, TCR beta libraries were built. TCRdb re-analysed the multiplex PCR reads in MiXCR, keeping a single row per CDR3 protein. The data show about 530,000 distinct CDR3 sequences, approximately 16% seen once. V lost 4 bases and J lost 9, with 12 bases in between. The CDR3 covers 12 residues. Germline V gene lookup returns CDR1 SGHDN and CDR2 FVKESK. Time point meaning: newly diagnosed GD, antithyroid drugs for less than 3 months. With RNA extracted from PBMCs as input, the TCR library was made. This clonotype was observed a few times. Its target is not known. These records were also assigned to another study, of T cells in Graves' hyperthyroidism and ophthalmopathy. This second study says: Patients with uncontrolled infections, other autoimmune diseases, pregnancy or lactation were excluded. The primer set for the first-round RT-PCR of the TCR CDR3 was HTBI.

The sequenced sample was peripheral blood mononuclear cells (PBMCs), obtained at new diagnosis, from a patient treated with antithyroid drugs. This rearrangement joins TRBV14 to TRBJ1-1; D is unresolved. The clonotype comes from a middle-aged woman with Graves disease. The CDR3 DNA follows: TGTGCCAGCAGCCCCAGTCTCCTCAAAGCTTTCTTT. It yields the protein CASSPSLLKAFF.